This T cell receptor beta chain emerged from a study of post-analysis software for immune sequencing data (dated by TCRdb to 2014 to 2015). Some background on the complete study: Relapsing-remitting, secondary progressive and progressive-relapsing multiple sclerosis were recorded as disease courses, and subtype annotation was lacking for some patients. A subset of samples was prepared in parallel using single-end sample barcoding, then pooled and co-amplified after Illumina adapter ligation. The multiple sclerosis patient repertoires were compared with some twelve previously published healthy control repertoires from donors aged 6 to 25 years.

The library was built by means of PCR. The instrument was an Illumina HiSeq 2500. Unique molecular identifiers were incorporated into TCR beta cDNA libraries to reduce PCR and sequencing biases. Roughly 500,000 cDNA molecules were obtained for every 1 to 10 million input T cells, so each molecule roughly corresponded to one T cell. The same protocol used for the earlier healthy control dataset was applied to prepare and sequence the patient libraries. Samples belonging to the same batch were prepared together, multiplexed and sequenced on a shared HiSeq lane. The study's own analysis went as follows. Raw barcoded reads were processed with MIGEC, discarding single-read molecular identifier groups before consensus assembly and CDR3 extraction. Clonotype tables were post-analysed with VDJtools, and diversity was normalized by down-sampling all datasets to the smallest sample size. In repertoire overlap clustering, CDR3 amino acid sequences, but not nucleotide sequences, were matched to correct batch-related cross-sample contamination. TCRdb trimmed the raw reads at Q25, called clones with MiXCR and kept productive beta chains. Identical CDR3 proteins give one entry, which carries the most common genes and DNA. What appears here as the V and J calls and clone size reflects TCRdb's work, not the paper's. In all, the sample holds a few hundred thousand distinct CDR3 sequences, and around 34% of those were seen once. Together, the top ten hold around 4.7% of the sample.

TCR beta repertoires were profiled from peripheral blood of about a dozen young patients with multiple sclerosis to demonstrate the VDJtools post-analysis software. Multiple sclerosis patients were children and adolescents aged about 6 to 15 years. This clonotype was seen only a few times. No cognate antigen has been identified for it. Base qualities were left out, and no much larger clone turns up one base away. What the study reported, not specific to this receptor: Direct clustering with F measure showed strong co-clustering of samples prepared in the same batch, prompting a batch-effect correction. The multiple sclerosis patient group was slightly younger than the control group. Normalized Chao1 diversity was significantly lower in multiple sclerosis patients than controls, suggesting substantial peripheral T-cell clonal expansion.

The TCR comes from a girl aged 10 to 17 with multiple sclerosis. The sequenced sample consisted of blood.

The sequence in DNA is TGCGCCAGCAGTTCTGTGGGAATCTCTAACTATGGCTACACCTTC. It is translated as CASSSVGISNYGYTF. In this chain, TRBV5-1 is recombined with TRBJ1-2; the D gene assignment is ambiguous. V was cut back by 5 bases and J by 0 bases, leaving a gap of 14 bases between them. Based on the germline V gene, the CDR1 and CDR2 sequences are SGHRS and YFSETQ. The CDR3 runs 15 amino acids, cysteine and phenylalanine included. Just the 45-base CDR3 DNA is kept, in frame starting at base 1.